This T cell receptor beta chain was obtained from a study of CD8 T cells in Susac syndrome. Sequencing of TCR beta covered CD8+ and CD4+ T cells obtained from blood. Through negative isolation, CD4+ and CD8+ T cells were obtained, while TEMRA cells were enriched using FACS. V dropped 5 bases and J dropped 6; count of bases not matched to a gene: 8. CDR3 length: 15 amino acids. Germline CDR1 and CDR2: LNHDA and SQIVND (reference sequence). Random hexamers were used to reverse transcribe the RNA input (about 0.5 to 1 ug). TCRdb reanalysed the immunoSEQ multiplex PCR reads using MiXCR and keeps one entry per CDR3 protein. The repertoire holds under 200,000 distinct CDR3 sequences, with under 95% as singletons.

This TCR was recovered from a human donor in good health. Input material: CD4+ T cells from PBMCs. The rearrangement uses TRBV19 and TRBJ2-2; 8 nucleotides align to TRBD1. The CDR3 protein is CASSAGQGWAGELFF. The CDR3 coding sequence is TGTGCCAGTAGTGCCGGACAGGGCTGGGCCGGGGAGCTGTTTTTT. Full variable domain (missing parts from reference TRBV19 and TRBJ2-2): DGGITQSPKYLFRKEGQNVTLSCEQNLNHDAMYWYRQDPGQGLRLIYYSQIVNDFQKGDIAEGYSVSREKKESFPLTVTSAQKNPTAFYLCASSAGQGWAGELFFGEGSRLTVL.